Sequencing of this T cell receptor beta chain was carried out in a study of cytomegalovirus exposure and HLA in healthy donors. Notes on the study in general: Reportedly, diagnosis of cytomegalovirus status by the classifier showed high specificity and sensitivity.

As regards this clone: Its cognate antigen is unknown.

V dropped 0 bases and J dropped 0 bases, with 6 bases sitting between them. Germline V gene sequence: CDR1 LGHNA, CDR2 YSLEER. This CDR3 comprises 15 residues. Measured with immunoSEQ multiplex PCR; TCRdb has only the in-frame clones, and not every one. The profile covers around 120,000 clones, with 88% appearing a single time and 1.5% to 2% taken by the ten largest. The chain couples TRBV4-3 to TRBJ1-3, with unresolved D. This receptor was taken from a man younger than 30 in good health and CMV-seronegative. Sequenced material: PBMCs. Here the CDR3 reads CASSQETSSGNTIYF. DNA of the CDR3: TGCGCCAGCAGCCAAGAAACGAGCTCTGGAAACACCATATATTTT.